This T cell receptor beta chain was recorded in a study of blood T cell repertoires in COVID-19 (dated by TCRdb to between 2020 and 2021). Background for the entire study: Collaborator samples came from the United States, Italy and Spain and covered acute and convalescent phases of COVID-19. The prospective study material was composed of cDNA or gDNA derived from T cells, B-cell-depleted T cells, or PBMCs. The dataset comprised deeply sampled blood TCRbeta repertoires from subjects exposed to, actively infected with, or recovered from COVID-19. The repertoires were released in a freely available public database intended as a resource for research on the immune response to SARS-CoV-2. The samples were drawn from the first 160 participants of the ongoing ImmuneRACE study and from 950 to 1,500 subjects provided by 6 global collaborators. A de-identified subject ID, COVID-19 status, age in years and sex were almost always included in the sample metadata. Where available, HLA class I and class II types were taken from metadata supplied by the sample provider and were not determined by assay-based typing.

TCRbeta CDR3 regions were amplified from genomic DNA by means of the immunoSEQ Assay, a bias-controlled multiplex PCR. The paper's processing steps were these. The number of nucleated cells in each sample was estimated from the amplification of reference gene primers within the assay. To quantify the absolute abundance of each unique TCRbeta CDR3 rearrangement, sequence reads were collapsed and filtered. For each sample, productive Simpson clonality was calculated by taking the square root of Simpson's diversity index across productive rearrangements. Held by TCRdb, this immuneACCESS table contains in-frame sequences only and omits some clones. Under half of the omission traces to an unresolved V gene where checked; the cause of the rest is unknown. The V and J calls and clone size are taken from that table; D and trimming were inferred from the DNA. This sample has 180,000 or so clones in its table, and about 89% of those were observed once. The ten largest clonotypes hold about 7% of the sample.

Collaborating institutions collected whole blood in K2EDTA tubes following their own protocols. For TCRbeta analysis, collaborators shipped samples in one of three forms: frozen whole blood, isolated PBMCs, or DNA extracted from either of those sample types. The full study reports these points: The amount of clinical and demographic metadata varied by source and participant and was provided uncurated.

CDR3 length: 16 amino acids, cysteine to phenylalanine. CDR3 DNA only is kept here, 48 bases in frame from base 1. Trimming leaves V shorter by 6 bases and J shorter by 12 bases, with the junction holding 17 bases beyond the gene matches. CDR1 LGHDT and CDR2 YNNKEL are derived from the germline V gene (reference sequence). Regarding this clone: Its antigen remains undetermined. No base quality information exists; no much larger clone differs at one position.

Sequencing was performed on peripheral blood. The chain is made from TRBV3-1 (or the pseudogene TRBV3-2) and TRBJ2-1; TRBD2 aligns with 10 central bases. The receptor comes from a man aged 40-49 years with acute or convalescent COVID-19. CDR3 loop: CASSQITGTSVLRQFF. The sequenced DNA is TGTGCCAGCAGTCAGATTACCGGGACTAGCGTCCTGCGGCAGTTCTTC.